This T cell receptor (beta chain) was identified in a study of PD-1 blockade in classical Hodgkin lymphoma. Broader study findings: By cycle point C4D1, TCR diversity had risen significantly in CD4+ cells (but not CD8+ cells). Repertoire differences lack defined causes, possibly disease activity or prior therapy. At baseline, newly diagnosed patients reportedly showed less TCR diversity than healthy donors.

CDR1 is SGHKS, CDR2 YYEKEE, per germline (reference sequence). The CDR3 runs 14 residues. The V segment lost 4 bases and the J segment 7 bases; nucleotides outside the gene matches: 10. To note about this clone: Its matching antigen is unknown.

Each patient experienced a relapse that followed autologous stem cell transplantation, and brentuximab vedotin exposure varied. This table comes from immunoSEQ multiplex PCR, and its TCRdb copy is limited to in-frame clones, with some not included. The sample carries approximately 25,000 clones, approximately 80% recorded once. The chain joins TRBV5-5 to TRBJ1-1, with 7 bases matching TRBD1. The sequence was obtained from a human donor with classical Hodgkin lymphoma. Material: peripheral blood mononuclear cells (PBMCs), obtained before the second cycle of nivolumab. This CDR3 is CASSLRQGLGEAFF. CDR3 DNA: TGTGCCAGCAGCCTAAGACAGGGTCTTGGTGAAGCTTTCTTT. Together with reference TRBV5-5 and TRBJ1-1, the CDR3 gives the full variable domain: DAGVTQSPTHLIKTRGQQVTLRCSPISGHKSVSWYQQVLGQGPQFIFQYYEKEERGRGNFPDRFSARQFPNYSSELNVNALLLGDSALYLCASSLRQGLGEAFFGQGTRLTVV.